This note documents a single T cell receptor (beta chain) sequence. Its target is not known. Selection required adequate fresh-frozen tumor tissue plus more than two years' survival data. These data are taken from a study of glioma-infiltrating T cells after dendritic cell vaccination. For the study at large: Patients received autologous tumor lysate-pulsed dendritic cell vaccination between about 2003 and 2013. Monocyte-derived dendritic cells, cultured approximately 7 days with IL-4 and GM-CSF, were pulsed with autologous tumor lysate.

V was clipped by 3 bases and J by 10 bases; unmatched bases: 12. Germline loops: CDR1 MNHEY, CDR2 SVGAGI. This CDR3 has 16 residues. Measured with immunoSEQ multiplex PCR; TCRdb has only the in-frame clones, and not every one. The sample holds roughly 98,000 clones; 86% are singletons and the top ten take around 16%. The study's findings and limits: Higher pretreatment TIL content predicted longer progression-free time and survival.

This sequence originates from a human donor with glioblastoma. Sequencing was performed on blood, taken before dendritic cell vaccination. The rearrangement uses TRBV6-5 and TRBJ2-1; 10 bases match TRBD2. CDR3 sequence: CASSYSSGGYPLEQFF. In DNA form, the CDR3 reads TGTGCCAGCAGTTATTCTAGCGGGGGTTACCCCCTGGAGCAGTTCTTC.